Below, 29 T cell receptor beta chains from the same sample are listed, as sequenced in a study of T cell therapy after organ transplantation (dated by TCRdb to about 2019). Library preparation was by the immunoSEQ multiplex PCR assay. Sourced from immuneACCESS, this table was stored by TCRdb with only in-frame sequences that have V and J called. A share of the clones is absent; for the studies checked, an unresolved V gene accounts for under half, and the remainder has no known explanation. Across this sample there are around 2,000 clones, with roughly 71% seen only once. Roughly two fifths of the sample lies in the top ten. This specimen's time point label, per the study, means: before start of T cell therapy. No antigen has been identified for these receptors. Sample: CD8+ T cells from blood, taken before autologous CMV-specific T cell therapy. The origin of the receptors is a human patient who had received a solid organ transplant and had CMV disease.

This clone is labeled as medium-sized. This chain uses TRBV2 with TRBJ2-2; TRBD2 matches at 7 bases. The V and J ends lost 4 bases and 1 base, in that order; junction bases with no gene match: 9. The CDR3 sequence is 17 residues long. Germline CDR1 and CDR2: SNHLY and FYNNEI. CDR3 in DNA: TGTGCCAGCAGTGTCAGTCTCGAGCGGGAGAACACCGGGGAGCTGTTTTTT. Encoded protein: CASSVSLERENTGELFF.

This chain connects TRBV5-4 to TRBJ2-5; D call uncertain. CDR3 length: 11 amino acids. The V gene lost 3 bases and the J gene lost 3 bases, with 3 bases spanning the gap. Germline lookup yields CDR1 SGHNT and CDR2 YYREEE (reference sequence). The chain's CDR3 is CASSSKETQYF. The CDR3 nucleotides read TGTGCCAGCAGCTCCAAAGAGACCCAGTACTTC.

The CDR3 bases are TGTGCCAGCAGACCTACTTACAGGGGGCTTTACGAGCAGTACTTC. It translates to CASRPTYRGLYEQYF. This chain connects TRBV28 to TRBJ2-7, with 9 bases that match TRBD1. Looked up from germline, CDR1 is MDHEN and CDR2 is SYDVKM. The CDR3 spans 15 residues. V dropped 6 bases and J dropped 4; count of bases not matched to a gene: 10.

The CDR3, as DNA: TGTGCCACCAGCAGAGAGGAGATAGGGGGCTCTCAGCCCCAGCATTTT. The encoded protein is CATSREEIGGSQPQHF. The chain uses TRBV15 and TRBJ1-5; TRBD1 agrees at 7 bases. With V trimmed by 0 bases and J by 6 bases, 8 bases remained unmatched. The CDR3 totals 16 residues. CDR1 and CDR2 from the germline V gene are LNHNV and YYDKDF (reference sequence).

The chain combines TRBV9 with TRBJ2-1; 11 bases fit TRBD1. The CDR3 has 13 amino acids. The trim removed 4 bases at V and 10 bases at J, leaving 4 bases unmatched. In germline, CDR1 is SGDLS, CDR2 YYNGEE. The CDR3 is CASSIGQGAEQFF. The CDR3 DNA sequence: TGTGCCAGCAGCATCGGACAGGGGGCAGAGCAGTTCTTC.

J is TRBJ1-1 and V is TRBV11-2; TRBD1 is a possible D gene (5 bases). V was shortened by 5 bases and J by 0 bases, with 10 bases between the two germline ends. In germline, CDR1 is SGHAT, CDR2 FQNNGV. This CDR3 contains 14 residues. The CDR3, as DNA: TGTGCCAGCAGCCCTAGACAGTTGAACACTGAAGCTTTCTTT. Protein sequence: CASSPRQLNTEAFF. Full variable domain (outside the CDR3, taken from reference TRBV11-2 and TRBJ1-1): EAGVAQSPRYKIIEKRQSVAFWCNPISGHATLYWYQQILGQGPKLLIQFQNNGVVDDSQLPKDRFSAERLKGVDSTLKIQPAKLEDSAVYLCASSPRQLNTEAFFGQGTRLTVV.

The J gene is TRBJ1-3, the V gene TRBV4-3; D unresolved. Germline V gene lookup returns CDR1 LGHNA and CDR2 YSLEER. V dropped 5 bases and J dropped 2 bases, with 13 bases sitting between them. This CDR3 has 15 residues. The CDR3, as DNA: TGCGCCAGCAGCGATGACGGGGTACCTGGAAACACCATATATTTT. Residues: CASSDDGVPGNTIYF.

This clone was recorded a few times. V is TRBV15 and J is TRBJ1-5; D unclear. Trimming shortened V by 0 bases and J by 1 base, and 10 bases separated the two germline ends. This CDR3 has 16 amino acids. CDR1 is LNHNV and CDR2 is YYDKDF in the germline V gene (reference sequence). The CDR3 bases are TGTGCCACCAGCAGAGAGAAATATGGGAGCAATCAGCCCCAGCATTTT. Its translation is CATSREKYGSNQPQHF.

This sequence joins TRBV7-9 and TRBJ2-7; weak D call: TRBD2 (5 bases). This CDR3 contains 14 residues. In germline, CDR1 is SEHNR, CDR2 FQNEAQ (reference sequence). V gave up 6 bases and J gave up 0 bases, with 12 bases separating them. The CDR3 region is CASRPGESSYEQYF. The CDR3 DNA reads as TGTGCCAGCAGGCCCGGGGAGTCCTCCTACGAGCAGTACTTC. Using reference TRBV7-9 and TRBJ2-7 for the parts outside the CDR3, the full variable domain is DTGVSQNPRHKITKRGQNVTFRCDPISEHNRLYWYRQTLGQGPEFLTYFQNEAQLEKSRLLSDRFSAERPKGSFSTLEIQRTEQGDSAMYLCASRPGESSYEQYFGPGTRLTVT.

V and J are TRBV4-3 and TRBJ2-4; 11 bases match TRBD1. CDR3 length: 15 amino acids. J was trimmed by 6 bases and V by 1 base; bases with no gene match: 2. The germline CDR1 and CDR2 sequences are LGHNA and YSLEER. CDR3 protein: CASSQGTGGTNIQYF. The DNA for the CDR3 is TGCGCCAGCAGCCAAGGGACAGGGGGCACAAACATTCAGTACTTC.

This clone appeared a single time. This chain joins TRBV9 and TRBJ1-2; D gene unclear. Germline V lookup: CDR1 SGDLS, CDR2 YYNGEE. With 4 bases removed from V and 0 bases from J, the gap between germline ends came to 4 bases. CDR3 size: 12 residues. CDR3 in DNA: TGTGCCAGCAGCTACCCTAACTATGGCTACACCTTC. Its translation is CASSYPNYGYTF.

This clone was picked up one time. V usage is TRBV19 and J usage is TRBJ1-6; 7 bases are a match to TRBD1. With V trimmed by 4 bases and J by 19 bases, 7 bases remained unmatched. The CDR3 is 11 amino acids. Germline V CDR1 and CDR2: LNHDA, SQIVND (reference sequence). CDR3 bases: TGTGCCAGTAGTAGGGGACAGTGGCTGCACTTT. Protein: CASSRGQWLHF.

This sequence joins TRBV7-9 and TRBJ2-1; D is undetermined. V lost 5 bases, J lost 0 bases, and 5 bases lay in between. From germline, CDR1 is SEHNR and CDR2 FQNEAQ (reference sequence). CDR3 size: 13 residues. DNA for the CDR3: TGTGCCAGCAGCCCCCGCTCCTACAATGAGCAGTTCTTC. This encodes CASSPRSYNEQFF.

Remarks on this clone: A far larger clone is only one base removed, so a read error is likely. Distinct nucleotide sequences in the sample also encode this CDR3. The chain joins TRBV28 to TRBJ1-5; 11 bases map to TRBD1. The V and J ends lost 3 bases and 7 bases, in that order; junction bases with no gene match: 5. This CDR3 is built from 15 residues. Germline loops: CDR1 MDHEN, CDR2 SYDVKM. The CDR3 DNA reads as TGTGCCAGCAGTTTGGAGGGACAGGGGGGACAGCCCCAGCATTTT. Its protein product is CASSLEGQGGQPQHF.

The chain joins TRBV6-6 to TRBJ1-5; tentatively, D is TRBD1 (6 bases). The V gene's germline CDR1 is MNHNY and CDR2 SVGAGI (reference sequence). This CDR3 contains 15 residues. Trimming took off 0 bases at V and 0 bases at J, with 6 bases between the two ends. CDR3 DNA sequence: TGTGCCAGCAGTTACTCGACAGGTAGCAATCAGCCCCAGCATTTT. This codes for CASSYSTGSNQPQHF.

The CDR3 DNA follows: TGTGCCAGCAGTCGATTAGCGGGAGTGAGCACCGGGGAGCTGTTTTTT. Translated: CASSRLAGVSTGELFF. The V gene is TRBV27, the J gene TRBJ2-2, with TRBD2 matching 9 bases. The CDR3 is 16 amino acids. CDR1 MNHEY and CDR2 SMNVEV come from the germline V gene (reference sequence). Losses at the gene ends were 5 bases for V and 4 bases for J; bases not matched to a gene: 8.

This chain connects TRBV15 to TRBJ2-3; 8 nucleotides agree with TRBD2. The ends lost 3 bases at V and 10 bases at J; junction bases unmatched: 9. The CDR3 is 14 residues long. Germline CDR1 LNHNV, CDR2 YYDKDF (reference sequence). The CDR3 region has the DNA TGTGCCACCAGCAGGGGTCCCTCACTAGCGGCGCAGTATTTT. Translating gives CATSRGPSLAAQYF.

The chain links TRBV19 to TRBJ2-7; D gene unclear. The V and J ends lost 1 base and 1 base respectively, with 11 bases between them. CDR1 and CDR2 (germline): LNHDA, SQIVND (reference sequence). This CDR3 has 15 residues. The CDR3 protein is CASSIARGPSYEQYF. CDR3 coding DNA: TGTGCCAGTAGTATAGCTCGAGGTCCGTCCTACGAGCAGTACTTC. Drawing the rest from reference TRBV19 and TRBJ2-7, the complete variable domain is DGGITQSPKYLFRKEGQNVTLSCEQNLNHDAMYWYRQDPGQGLRLIYYSQIVNDFQKGDIAEGYSVSREKKESFPLTVTSAQKNPTAFYLCASSIARGPSYEQYFGPGTRLTVT.

The CDR3 region is CASSQGTRFDEQFF. CDR3 nucleotides: TGTGCCAGCAGCCAAGGGACTAGGTTCGATGAGCAGTTCTTC. V gene TRBV4-2 combines with J gene TRBJ2-1, with TRBD2 matching over 7 bases. CDR1 and CDR2 (germline): LGHNA, YNFKEQ. The CDR3 sequence is 14 residues long. V was clipped by 1 base and J by 8 bases; unmatched bases: 5.

V and J are TRBV27 and TRBJ1-5, with a tentative D call TRBD1 (5 bases). There are 15 residues in the CDR3. Trimming stripped 6 bases from V and 0 bases from J, with 12 bases between. Germline CDR1 MNHEY, CDR2 SMNVEV (reference sequence). CDR3 coding DNA: TGTGCCAGCAGCCCGACAGTAGCTAGCAATCAGCCCCAGCATTTT. Its protein product is CASSPTVASNQPQHF.

In its sample, this clone ranks as large. This CDR3 reads CASSYSTGSNQPQHF. In DNA form, the CDR3 reads TGTGCCAGCAGTTACTCGACAGGTAGCAATCAGCCCCAGCATTTT. This chain joins TRBV6-5 and TRBJ1-5; D is perhaps TRBD1 (6 bases). The ends were cut back, 0 bases at V and 0 bases at J, with 6 bases in the middle. This CDR3 spans 15 amino acids. Germline lookup yields CDR1 MNHEY and CDR2 SVGAGI.

Details on this clone: The junction departs from the called germline gene at one end, perhaps through a read error. The chain recombines TRBV7-7 with TRBJ2-1; possible D gene TRBD2, 6 bases. Germline V CDR1 and CDR2: SSHAT, FNYEAQ (reference sequence). The CDR3 sequence is 13 residues long. CDR3 loop: CASSLKEGDEQFF. The DNA for the CDR3 is TGTGCTAGCAGCTTAAAGGAGGGAGATGAGCAGTTCTTC.

The chain combines TRBV19 with TRBJ1-1; D remains ambiguous. Germline lookup yields CDR1 LNHDA and CDR2 SQIVND (reference sequence). The V end was cut by 5 bases, the J end by 5 bases, with 12 bases between. This CDR3 has 13 amino acids. The CDR3 spells CASSSGDGTEAFF. The CDR3 coding sequence is TGTGCCAGTAGTTCCGGTGATGGGACTGAAGCTTTCTTT.

The V and J genes are TRBV10-1 and TRBJ2-7; 7 nucleotides align to TRBD1. Germline-derived CDR1 and CDR2 are WNHNN and SYGVQD (reference sequence). The length of the CDR3 is 14 residues. V was clipped by 10 bases and J by 2 bases; unmatched bases: 11. The CDR3 reads CATPISGQTYEQYF. DNA for the CDR3: TGCGCCACCCCAATCTCGGGACAGACCTACGAGCAGTACTTC.

The J gene is TRBJ2-1, the V gene TRBV6-5; TRBD2 is a possible D gene (6 bases). The CDR3 extends over 15 amino acids. Trimming cost V 6 bases and J 0 bases, with 12 bases left between them. Germline loops: CDR1 MNHEY, CDR2 SVGAGI. This CDR3 reads CASRGGRSSYNEQFF. The DNA of the CDR3 is TGTGCCAGCAGGGGGGGACGGAGCTCCTACAATGAGCAGTTCTTC.

This clone qualifies as large. Distinct nucleotide sequences in the sample also encode this CDR3. This sequence joins TRBV4-3 and TRBJ2-3, with 12 bases identical to TRBD2. The germline V gene encodes CDR1 LGHNA and CDR2 YSLEER. The CDR3 has 18 residues. The J segment lost 0 bases and the V segment lost 1 base, leaving 5 bases of the junction unmatched. In DNA form, the CDR3 reads TGCGCCAGCAGCCAAGGTTGGACTAGCGGGACTAGCACAGATACGCAGTATTTT. Translation: CASSQGWTSGTSTDTQYF.

This clone was found a few times. This chain links TRBV4-3 with TRBJ2-3; 8 bases line up with TRBD2. The length of the CDR3 is 16 residues. V dropped 1 base and J dropped 2; count of bases not matched to a gene: 5. Germline V lookup: CDR1 LGHNA, CDR2 YSLEER. For the CDR3, the DNA is TGCGCCAGCAGCCAAGGGGTAGCGGGAAACACAGATACGCAGTATTTT. Residues: CASSQGVAGNTDTQYF.

This clone is termed large. V is TRBV7-8 and J is TRBJ1-2; D uncertain. Trimming removed 1 base from V and 2 bases from J, with 2 bases in between. This CDR3 spans 12 amino acids. Germline V gives CDR1 SGHVS, CDR2 FQNEAQ. For the CDR3, the DNA is TGTGCCAGCAGCTTAGGGAACTATGGCTACACCTTC. Protein product: CASSLGNYGYTF.

The rearrangement links TRBV5-6 to TRBJ2-1; D is undetermined. V lost 0 bases to trimming and J lost 8 bases, with 9 bases between them. The CDR3 totals 13 residues. Germline V gene data show CDR1 as SGHDT and CDR2 as YYEEEE. CDR3 DNA sequence: TGTGCCAGCAGCTTGGTCGCATCCCATGAGCAGTTCTTC. It codes for CASSLVASHEQFF.